These 31 T cell receptor beta chains came from one sample sequenced in a study of blood T cell repertoires in COVID-19. Method: immunoSEQ multiplex PCR; TCRdb's copy keeps in-frame clones and lacks some. This table holds 250,000 to 300,000 clones, approximately 90% found once. The sample comprised PBMCs or T cells enriched from blood (not recorded which). The receptor set was obtained from a woman between 55 and 75 years old in a cohort exposed to, infected with or recovered from COVID-19 (not recorded which).

This chain joins TRBV25-1 and TRBJ2-3, with D tentatively TRBD2 (6 bases). CDR3 size: 14 residues. CDR1 is MGHDK, CDR2 SYGVNS, per germline. V was clipped by 2 bases and J by 3 bases, with 9 bases between them. CDR3 nucleotide sequence: TGTGCCAGCAGTGAACTAGCGTCTACAGATACGCAGTATTTT. As protein: CASSELASTDTQYF.

The genes are TRBV9 and TRBJ2-2; D gene uncertain. V dropped 0 bases and J dropped 4 bases, with 13 bases sitting between them. Germline-derived CDR1 and CDR2 are SGDLS and YYNGEE. The CDR3 is 16 amino acids. In nucleotides, the CDR3 is TGTGCCAGCAGCGTAGTCCCGGGTAGATCCACCGGGGAGCTGTTTTTT. This encodes CASSVVPGRSTGELFF.

This chain connects TRBV19 to TRBJ2-5; TRBD1 agrees at 9 bases. The CDR3 contains 14 residues. The germline V gene encodes CDR1 LNHDA and CDR2 SQIVND (reference sequence). V was pared by 4 bases and J by 4 bases, with 4 bases of the junction left unmatched. In DNA, the CDR3 is TGTGCCAGTAGTAAGGGGACAGGGCGAGAGACCCAGTACTTC. This gives the protein CASSKGTGRETQYF. Supplemented by reference TRBV19 and TRBJ2-5, the full variable domain reads DGGITQSPKYLFRKEGQNVTLSCEQNLNHDAMYWYRQDPGQGLRLIYYSQIVNDFQKGDIAEGYSVSREKKESFPLTVTSAQKNPTAFYLCASSKGTGRETQYFGPGTRLLVL.

The chain is built from TRBV24-1 and TRBJ2-7, with D hard to call. This CDR3 has 16 residues. Germline V gives CDR1 KGHDR, CDR2 SFDVKD. Trimming took 3 bases from V and 3 from J, leaving 17 bases between them. CDR3 in amino acids: CATSDLLRHLFYEQYF. In nucleotides, the CDR3 is TGTGCCACCAGTGATCTCCTACGACACCTATTCTACGAGCAGTACTTC.

This chain links TRBV10-2 with TRBJ2-7; perhaps TRBD1 as D (5 bases). Germline assignment: CDR1 WSHSY and CDR2 SAAADI. The CDR3 spans 14 residues. V was cut by 1 base and J by 7 bases, with 14 bases left in between. Here the CDR3 DNA reads TGCGCCAGCAGTGAGTACCAGGGCCACGCGGAGCAGTACTTC. Protein: CASSEYQGHAEQYF.

The rearrangement joins TRBV5-6 to TRBJ1-1; a weak D match, TRBD1 (5 bases). CDR1 is SGHDT and CDR2 is YYEEEE in the germline V gene. The CDR3 runs to 13 residues. Trimming pared 4 bases from V and 2 bases from J, leaving 9 bases between. The CDR3 here is CASSRTGNTEAFF. The CDR3 DNA reads TGTGCCAGCAGCCGAACAGGAAACACTGAAGCTTTCTTT.

Regarding this clone: The same CDR3 is also encoded by other DNA sequences in this sample. The CDR3, as DNA: TGCGCCAGCAGCCAAGATAGGGCTAGCGGGAGCTCCTACGAGCAGTACTTC. Translated: CASSQDRASGSSYEQYF. The V call is TRBV4-3, the J call TRBJ2-7; 10 bases fit TRBD2. The germline gives CDR1 LGHNA, CDR2 YSLEER. The V gene end was trimmed by 0 bases and the J gene end by 0 bases; junction bases not matched to a gene: 5. The CDR3 runs 17 residues.

V and J are TRBV6-5 and TRBJ1-4; D possibly corresponds to TRBD1 (5 bases). Germline CDR1 reads MNHEY; CDR2 reads SVGAGI. CDR3 length equals 15 residues. V was pared by 6 bases and J by 0 bases, with 11 bases between. CDR3 in DNA: TGTGCCAGCAGGGGGGACTTGGCAACTAATGAAAAACTGTTTTTT. Residues: CASRGDLATNEKLFF.

The J gene is TRBJ2-3, the V gene TRBV19; 9 nucleotides line up with TRBD2. From germline, CDR1 is LNHDA and CDR2 SQIVND (reference sequence). V trimming: 0 bases; J trimming: 4 bases; junction bases outside the gene matches: 8. The CDR3 runs 17 residues. CDR3 residues: CASSIDDRGRGSDTQYF. CDR3 nucleotides: TGTGCCAGTAGTATAGATGACCGCGGGAGGGGGTCAGATACGCAGTATTTT.

The chain employs TRBV18 and TRBJ1-1; possible D gene TRBD1, 6 bases. The V end lost 3 bases, the J end lost 3 bases, and 14 bases lay between the germline ends. This CDR3 has 15 amino acids. Germline CDR1 and CDR2: KGHSH and LQKENI. CDR3: CASSPTGPRDTEAFF. CDR3 sequence (DNA): TGTGCCAGCTCACCCACAGGGCCGAGGGACACTGAAGCTTTCTTT.

The chain recombines TRBV9 with TRBJ1-6; 8 bases are shared with TRBD1. Germline V gene lookup returns CDR1 SGDLS and CDR2 YYNGEE. V shed 3 bases, J shed 5 bases, and the junction held 4 bases outside the gene matches. The CDR3 is made up of 15 amino acids. CDR3 coding DNA: TGTGCCAGCAGCGCACAGACAGGGGATAATTCACCCCTCCACTTT. It yields the protein CASSAQTGDNSPLHF.

The chain carries TRBV19 and TRBJ2-2; D call uncertain. The CDR3 is 12 residues long. Germline values: CDR1 LNHDA, CDR2 SQIVND (reference sequence). Trimming shortened V by 4 bases and J by 3 bases, and 3 bases separated the two germline ends. In nucleotides, the CDR3 is TGTGCCAGTAGTAGCGACACCGGGGAGCTGTTTTTT. Translation gives CASSSDTGELFF.

This clone was seen more than once but under ten times. The chain links TRBV2 to TRBJ1-2; 8 bases fit TRBD1. Germline V lookup: CDR1 SNHLY, CDR2 FYNNEI. The V gene end was trimmed by 8 bases and the J gene end by 0 bases; junction bases not matched to a gene: 8. There are 15 residues in the CDR3. The CDR3 loop reads CASAPGQDANYGYTF. The DNA for the CDR3 is TGTGCCAGCGCTCCGGGACAGGACGCTAACTATGGCTACACCTTC.

The chain joins TRBV11-3 to TRBJ2-2; weak D call: TRBD1 (6 bases). V gave up 5 bases and J gave up 8 bases, with 15 bases separating them. There are 14 residues in the CDR3. Germline CDR1 and CDR2: SGHNT and YENEEA. Here the CDR3 reads CASSLRAGAGELFF. The CDR3 nucleotides are TGTGCCAGCAGCCTACGGGCAGGGGCTGGGGAGCTGTTTTTT.

There are a few counts of this clone. The V call is TRBV3-1 (or the pseudogene TRBV3-2), the J call TRBJ2-7; 9 bases fit TRBD2. The germline V gene encodes CDR1 LGHDT and CDR2 YNNKEL (reference sequence). The V and J ends lost 1 base and 5 bases, in that order; junction bases with no gene match: 6. The CDR3 loop spans 15 amino acids. CDR3: CASSQGGTSTHEQYF. Here the CDR3 DNA reads TGTGCCAGCAGCCAAGGCGGGACTAGCACCCACGAGCAGTACTTC.

This rearrangement joins TRBV24-1 to TRBJ2-5; 10 nucleotides agree with TRBD2. From germline, CDR1 is KGHDR and CDR2 SFDVKD. V lost 5 bases, J lost 3 bases, and 8 bases stayed unmatched. The CDR3 covers 16 residues. Here the CDR3 reads CATSGVGLADEETQYF. CDR3 DNA: TGTGCCACCAGTGGCGTAGGACTAGCGGATGAAGAGACCCAGTACTTC.

The CDR3 nucleotides read TGTGCCACCAGCAGAGATGAGGCGGGACTAGCGCGTTATGAGCAGTTCTTC. This translates into CATSRDEAGLARYEQFF. The V and J genes are TRBV15 and TRBJ2-1; 10 bases agree with TRBD2. CDR1 LNHNV and CDR2 YYDKDF come from the germline V gene (reference sequence). The CDR3 has 17 residues. Unmatched junction bases numbered 10, after V lost 0 bases and J lost 8 bases.

This chain connects TRBV2 to TRBJ2-3, with 9 bases that match TRBD2. J lost 5 bases, V lost 6 bases, and 6 bases had no gene match. There are 14 residues in the CDR3. The germline V gene encodes CDR1 SNHLY and CDR2 FYNNEI. CDR3 bases: TGTGCCAGCAGAGGAGCGGGAGGAATAGATACGCAGTATTTT. Translated, it gives CASRGAGGIDTQYF.

The CDR3 DNA reads TGTGCCACAAGTTTGACGGGGTTCAATGAGCAGTTCTTC. This encodes CATSLTGFNEQFF. The genes are TRBV2 and TRBJ2-1; D possibly corresponds to TRBD2 (5 bases). Germline V gene data show CDR1 as SNHLY and CDR2 as FYNNEI. Trimming removed 10 bases at V and 6 bases at J, with 16 bases between. This CDR3 has 13 residues.

V is TRBV5-6 and J is TRBJ1-2, with unresolved D. Trimming took 4 bases from V and 4 from J, leaving 17 bases between them. The germline V gene encodes CDR1 SGHDT and CDR2 YYEEEE. The CDR3 spans 15 residues. The CDR3 sequence is CASSSRVPSGYGYTF. The DNA for the CDR3 is TGTGCCAGCAGCAGTCGGGTACCCTCGGGCTATGGCTACACCTTC.

This clone has only one observation. The rearrangement uses TRBV5-1 and TRBJ2-5; TRBD1 matches 8 bases. CDR1 is SGHRS, CDR2 YFSETQ, per germline. The length of the CDR3 is 16 residues. V trimming: 4 bases; J trimming: 4 bases; junction bases outside the gene matches: 12. Written as DNA, the CDR3 is TGCGCCAGCAGCCTGGCGGGCAGGGGGCGCCGAGAGACCCAGTACTTC. Translation: CASSLAGRGRRETQYF.

With respect to this clone: Other DNA sequences from this sample encode an identical CDR3 as well. The V gene is TRBV27, the J gene TRBJ1-5; possibly TRBD1 for D (5 bases). V was clipped by 3 bases and J by 2 bases, with 11 bases between them. Germline CDR1 MNHEY, CDR2 SMNVEV (reference sequence). The CDR3 length is 15 residues. CDR3 bases: TGTGCCAGCAGTTTGTGGGGCGGGGGCAATCAGCCCCAGCATTTT. It encodes CASSLWGGGNQPQHF.

The chain couples TRBV18 to TRBJ1-1, with 8 nucleotides matching TRBD1. This CDR3 has 15 amino acids. Germline assignment: CDR1 KGHSH and CDR2 LQKENI. V dropped 4 bases and J dropped 5; count of bases not matched to a gene: 9. The chain's CDR3 is CASSHSGQGITEAFF. The CDR3 coding sequence is TGTGCCAGCTCACATAGTGGACAGGGTATAACTGAAGCTTTCTTT.

The chain has TRBV4-1 and TRBJ2-3; 8 nucleotides match TRBD2. The V gene's germline CDR1 is MGHRA and CDR2 YSYEKL. With 3 bases clipped from V and 1 base from J, the junction kept 9 bases outside the gene matches. The CDR3 is made up of 17 amino acids. DNA for the CDR3: TGCGCCAGCAGCCAGATCCTAGCGGGCGTCCGCACAGATACGCAGTATTTT. Translation gives CASSQILAGVRTDTQYF.

Here the CDR3 DNA reads TGTGCCAGCAGGGCCTGGACAGGGCAAGGGGAGACCCAGTACTTC. It encodes CASRAWTGQGETQYF. The gene calls are TRBV28 and TRBJ2-5, with 8 positions matching TRBD1. Germline-derived CDR1 and CDR2 are MDHEN and SYDVKM. CDR3 length equals 15 residues. The V and J ends lost 6 bases and 5 bases, in that order; junction bases with no gene match: 11. Looking up the rest from reference TRBV28 and TRBJ2-5 gives the full variable domain: DVKVTQSSRYLVKRTGEKVFLECVQDMDHENMFWYRQDPGLGLRLIYFSYDVKMKEKGDIPEGYSVSREKKERFSLILESASTNQTSMYLCASRAWTGQGETQYFGPGTRLLVL.

The J gene is TRBJ2-2, the V gene TRBV27; the D gene is possibly TRBD2 (7 bases). The CDR3 spans 14 residues. V dropped 3 bases and J dropped 6 bases, with 11 bases sitting between them. Looked up from germline, CDR1 is MNHEY and CDR2 is SMNVEV (reference sequence). CDR3 loop: CASSFLGGAGELFF. The CDR3 DNA follows: TGTGCCAGCAGTTTCCTAGGGGGGGCCGGGGAGCTGTTTTTT.

This clone was found once. The V gene is TRBV6-2 or TRBV6-3, the J gene TRBJ2-1, with TRBD2 identical over 7 bases. The ends lost 3 bases at V and 4 bases at J; junction bases unmatched: 6. The CDR3 contains 15 residues. The germline CDR1 and CDR2 sequences are MNHEY and SVGEGT. The CDR3 loop is CASSYLAGAYNEQFF. The CDR3 region has the DNA TGTGCCAGCAGTTATTTGGCGGGAGCGTACAATGAGCAGTTCTTC.

For the CDR3, the DNA is TGTGCCAGCAGCCGCGAACCGGGACAGGGCCGGTCACCCCTCCACTTT. As protein: CASSREPGQGRSPLHF. The chain carries TRBV6-6 and TRBJ1-6; 9 bases align to TRBD1. In germline, CDR1 is MNHNY, CDR2 SVGAGI (reference sequence). V gave up 6 bases and J gave up 10 bases; unmatched junction bases: 13. This CDR3 contains 16 residues.

On this clone itself: Additional DNA sequences in this sample encode the identical CDR3. The genes are TRBV5-4 and TRBJ2-7; 7 nucleotides match TRBD1. Trimming removed 3 bases from V and 0 bases from J; junction bases left unmatched: 0. Germline V gene lookup returns CDR1 SGHNT and CDR2 YYREEE (reference sequence). The CDR3 has 13 amino acids. CDR3 bases: TGTGCCAGCAGCTGGACAGGCTCCTACGAGCAGTACTTC. This encodes CASSWTGSYEQYF.

This clone has a handful of counts. The V call is TRBV6-6, the J call TRBJ1-4; TRBD1 might be the D (6 bases). V dropped 4 bases and J dropped 8 bases, with 14 bases sitting between them. This CDR3 region has 14 residues. CDR1 MNHNY and CDR2 SVGAGI come from the germline V gene (reference sequence). In DNA, the CDR3 is TGTGCCAGCAGTTCAGGGGAGGGAAGAGAAAAACTGTTTTTT. Residues: CASSSGEGREKLFF.

The chain combines TRBV9 with TRBJ2-1; 10 nucleotides agree with TRBD2. CDR3 length: 15 residues. The J segment lost 8 bases and the V segment lost 4 bases, leaving 9 bases of the junction unmatched. Germline CDR1 reads SGDLS; CDR2 reads YYNGEE. The DNA for the CDR3 is TGTGCCAGCAGCCCCAGCGGGAGGGCGGGGGATGAGCAGTTCTTC. Translation gives CASSPSGRAGDEQFF.